The count of the clone carrying this TCR beta chain is one. Antigen unknown. This sample is part of a study of PD-1 blockade in classical Hodgkin lymphoma. Study-level findings and limits: Why the repertoires differ is still unclear, perhaps disease activity or prior therapy. Complete responders showed a baseline diversity that resembled the diversity of newly diagnosed patients.

The table came from immunoSEQ multiplex PCR; TCRdb's copy has only in-frame clones and leaves some out. There are about 9,900 clones in the sample; about 93% occur only once, and 12% to 15% lies in the top ten. Germline V gene data show CDR1 as SGHRS and CDR2 as YFSETQ. V gave up 0 bases and J gave up 3 bases, with 11 bases separating them. The CDR3 runs 15 residues. Each patient's relapse followed autologous stem cell transplantation, and brentuximab vedotin exposure varied. Complete response, partial response or progressive disease were the best responses. The chain couples TRBV5-1 to TRBJ2-3, with TRBD2 as a possible D gene (6 bases). The receptor was isolated from a human donor with classical Hodgkin lymphoma. The material was peripheral blood mononuclear cells (PBMCs), obtained at baseline. The CDR3 nucleotides are TGCGCCAGCAGCTTGGTTAGTAGCGGAACAGATACGCAGTATTTT. This sequence encodes CASSLVSSGTDTQYF.